This is a list of T cell receptor beta chains from one sample in a study of cytomegalovirus exposure and HLA in healthy donors. Here immunoSEQ multiplex PCR was the method, and the copy in TCRdb shows in-frame clones only, minus some. The sample table sets out 35,000 to 50,000 clones. Source material: PBMCs. The receptors shown here come from a woman in her 30s in good health and CMV-seropositive. Each CDR3 is given without its conserved first and last residue. Each record gives: V gene, CDR3 protein.

TRBV18 | ASSPPNPVAYGYT
TRBV15 | ATSSKWEYSNQPQH
TRBV5-4 | ASSARDRGPNEQY
TRBV10-3 | AISESASGGKNEQF
TRBV5-6 | ASSKLAGSYNEQF
TRBV19 | ASSIGQANAQPQH
TRBV7-8 | ASSSGTGVSAF
TRBV4-1 | ASSQTGGYEQY
TRBV19 | ASSLGQGLEQY
TRBV6-6 | ASAVMNTEAF
TRBV4-1 | ASSRSTSGNEQF
TRBV5-1 | ASSPWVSGTGNYGYT
TRBV1 | TSSTSGSPLH
TRBV5-1 | ASSPTGVQETQY
TRBV9 | ASSFREGNEQF
TRBV1 | TSSQAGDEQY
TRBV5-1 | ASSFPAGNEQY
TRBV11-3 | ASSPVDSTRRGYT
TRBV30 | AWRERQGGQPQH
TRBV4-1 | ASSQDEGIGAYEQY
TRBV5-1 | ASSLAGSRTGTYEQY
TRBV2 | ASRTDRDGQPQH
TRBV30 | AWSPVFRNQPQH
TRBV2 | ASSEQGTGNTIY
TRBV6-1 | ASRWEVEAF
TRBV7-6 | ASSLAGGREQY
TRBV6-1 | ASSSTGPQETQY
TRBV5-5 | ASSLRGTSYEQY
TRBV7-2 | ASSPPGTSVIYEQY
TRBV18 | ASSPSTAQNSPLH
TRBV9 | ASSSGTGGGLTQH
TRBV4-2 | ASSQDRQGGPYNEQF